The subject of this entry is one T cell receptor (beta chain). The data derive from a study of blood T cell repertoires in COVID-19. Assay used: immunoSEQ multiplex PCR; TCRdb lists only in-frame clones, some missing. The profile shows under 250,000 clones, about 80% of them singletons. This CDR3 contains 15 residues. The germline V gene encodes CDR1 KGHSH and CDR2 LQKENI. Trimming took 1 base from V and 7 from J, leaving 17 bases between them. The gene calls are TRBV18 and TRBJ2-7, with D possibly being TRBD1 (5 bases). The sample taken for sequencing was peripheral blood. This TCR came from a man younger than 45 who had recovered from COVID-19. The CDR3, as DNA: TGTGCCAGCTCACCACAACAGGCCACCACCCTGGAGCAGTACTTC. Translating it yields CASSPQQATTLEQYF.